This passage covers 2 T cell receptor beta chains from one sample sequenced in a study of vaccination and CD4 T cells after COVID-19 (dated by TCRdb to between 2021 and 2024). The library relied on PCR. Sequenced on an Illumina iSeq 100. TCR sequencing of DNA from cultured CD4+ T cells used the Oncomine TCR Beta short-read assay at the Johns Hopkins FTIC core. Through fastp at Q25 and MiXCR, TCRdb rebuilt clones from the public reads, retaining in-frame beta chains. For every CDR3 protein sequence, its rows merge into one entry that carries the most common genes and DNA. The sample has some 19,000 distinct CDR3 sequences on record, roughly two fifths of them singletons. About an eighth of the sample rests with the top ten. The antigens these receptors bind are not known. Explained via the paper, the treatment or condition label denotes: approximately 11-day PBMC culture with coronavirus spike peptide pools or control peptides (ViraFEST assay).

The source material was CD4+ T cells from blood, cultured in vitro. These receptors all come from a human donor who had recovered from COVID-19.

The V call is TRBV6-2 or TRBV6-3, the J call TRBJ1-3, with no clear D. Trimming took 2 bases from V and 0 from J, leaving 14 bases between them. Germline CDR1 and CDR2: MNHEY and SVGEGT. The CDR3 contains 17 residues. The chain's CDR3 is CASSYGSGSPSGNTIYF. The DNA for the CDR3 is TGTGCCAGCAGTTACGGGTCAGGATCTCCCTCTGGAAACACCATATATTTT.

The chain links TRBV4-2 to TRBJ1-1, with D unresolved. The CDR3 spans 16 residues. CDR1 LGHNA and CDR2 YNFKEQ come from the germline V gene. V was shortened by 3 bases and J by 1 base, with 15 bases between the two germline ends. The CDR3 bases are TGTGCCAGCAGCCATAACAGCGCAGATTCGAACACTGAAGCTTTCTTT. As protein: CASSHNSADSNTEAFF.